This T cell receptor (beta chain) was obtained from a study of radiation and T cells in renal cell carcinoma. Time point defined: baseline pretreatment blood. The treatment denotes: 15 Gy SBRT to primary tumor, nephrectomy 4 weeks later. TCRdb's copy holds only in-frame clones and misses some; the assay was immunoSEQ multiplex PCR. The top ten clones hold less than 25% of a sample with 150,000 or so clones, over 80% of them seen once. CDR3 length: 18 amino acids. Looked up from germline, CDR1 is SGHVS and CDR2 is FQNEAQ. The V and J ends lost 1 base and 6 bases, in that order; junction bases with no gene match: 14.

The specimen was blood, collected from a patient whose treatment included radiotherapy and nephrectomy. The receptor was isolated from a woman between 50 and 59 years old with renal cell carcinoma. The chain uses TRBV7-8 and TRBJ2-7; 11 positions match TRBD2. This CDR3 reads CASSLVGPLAGGLGEQYF. CDR3 nucleotide sequence: TGTGCCAGCAGCTTAGTAGGGCCTCTAGCGGGGGGACTGGGCGAGCAGTACTTC.